Listed here are 29 T cell receptor beta chains from one sample, sequenced in a study of beta chain features in type 1 diabetes. Expressed TCRB transcripts were sequenced, since all the RNA that had been isolated was reverse transcribed. Method: immunoSEQ multiplex PCR; TCRdb's copy keeps in-frame clones and lacks some. The table shows 150,000 or so clones, with nearly 9.5% occurring only once. The source material was central memory CD4+ T cells from blood. The source is a man aged 18 to 30 in good health.

The gene calls are TRBV6-1 and TRBJ2-1; TRBD2 agrees at 7 bases. The CDR3 spans 13 residues. Per germline, CDR1 MNHNS and CDR2 SASEGT. With V trimmed by 5 bases and J by 4 bases, 2 bases remained unmatched. The CDR3 protein is CASSSGVYNEQFF. CDR3 coding DNA: TGTGCCAGCAGTAGCGGGGTTTACAATGAGCAGTTCTTC.

This clone was counted only a few times. The V call is TRBV7-3, the J call TRBJ2-1; TRBD2 matches 13 bases. Unmatched junction bases numbered 3, after V lost 5 bases and J lost 5 bases. The CDR3 has 15 residues. Germline V CDR1 and CDR2: SGHTA, FQGTGA. CDR3 sequence reads: CASSSGTSGDNEQFF. The CDR3 bases are TGTGCCAGCAGCAGCGGGACTAGCGGGGACAATGAGCAGTTCTTC.

The chain carries TRBV15 and TRBJ1-4; the D is unclear. The germline V and J ends were trimmed by 1 base and 5 bases, with 5 bases remaining between them. There are 13 residues in the CDR3. The germline gives CDR1 LNHNV, CDR2 YYDKDF (reference sequence). CDR3 protein: CATSRAGNEKLFF. CDR3 in DNA: TGTGCCACCAGCAGAGCGGGGAATGAAAAACTGTTTTTT.

This clone was found a few times. V and J are TRBV7-4 and TRBJ1-6; D is ambiguous. Germline CDR1 is SGHVT and CDR2 is SQSDAQ. The CDR3 runs 16 residues. V lost 2 bases and J 0 bases, leaving 8 bases between the germline ends. CDR3 protein: CASSLIASSYNSPLHF. The CDR3 DNA follows: TGTGCCAGCAGCTTAATAGCCAGCTCCTATAATTCACCCCTCCACTTT.

CDR3 DNA: TGTGCCAGCAGCACGGGAGGAGTTCAAGAGACCCAGTACTTC. Residues: CASSTGGVQETQYF. The chain carries TRBV28 and TRBJ2-5; 7 bases map to TRBD2. V lost 6 bases, J lost 2 bases, and 6 bases stayed unmatched. The CDR3 spans 14 residues. The germline gives CDR1 MDHEN, CDR2 SYDVKM.

This clone was seen a few times. The rearrangement uses TRBV25-1 and TRBJ2-7; D is unresolved. The ends were cut back, 3 bases at V and 2 bases at J, with 2 bases in the middle. Germline lookup yields CDR1 MGHDK and CDR2 SYGVNS. The CDR3 has 11 amino acids. This CDR3 is CASSDTYEQYF. The CDR3, as DNA: TGTGCCAGCAGTGACACCTACGAGCAGTACTTC.

V is TRBV14 and J is TRBJ2-5; D not resolved. Trimming removed 2 bases from V and 5 bases from J, with 9 bases in between. CDR3 length: 13 amino acids. From germline, CDR1 is SGHDN and CDR2 FVKESK. DNA of the CDR3: TGTGCCAGCAGCCAAAGAGAGAGGGAGACCCAGTACTTC. Residues: CASSQRERETQYF.

This clone was observed a handful of times. V and J are TRBV27 and TRBJ1-5, with 8 bases lining up with TRBD1. V lost 6 bases and J lost 3; bases outside the gene matches: 10. Germline values: CDR1 MNHEY, CDR2 SMNVEV (reference sequence). The CDR3 runs to 16 residues. CDR3 sequence (DNA): TGTGCCAGCAGCCATTACTCGGGACAGGTCAATCAGCCCCAGCATTTT. Its translation is CASSHYSGQVNQPQHF.

This clone has just a few counts. V is TRBV6-6 and J is TRBJ1-2, with TRBD1 matching over 8 bases. In germline, CDR1 is MNHNY, CDR2 SVGAGI (reference sequence). J lost 6 bases, V lost 5 bases, and 8 bases had no gene match. CDR3 size: 14 residues. CDR3 in DNA: TGTGCCAGCAGTCGAATCGACAGGGGCCATGGCTACACCTTC. Protein sequence: CASSRIDRGHGYTF.

The chain recombines TRBV5-1 with TRBJ1-2; D unresolved. V was trimmed by 4 bases and J by 3 bases, leaving 13 bases between them. The CDR3 runs 14 residues. Germline CDR1 is SGHRS and CDR2 is YFSETQ. The CDR3 nucleotides are TGCGCCAGCAGCCCAACCGGGAACTACTATGGCTACACCTTC. Its protein is CASSPTGNYYGYTF.

This clone was detected a few times. Other DNA sequences of this sample code for an identical CDR3. The chain has TRBV5-1 and TRBJ2-1; 7 bases are a match to TRBD1. Per the germline V gene, CDR1 is SGHRS and CDR2 is YFSETQ. V dropped 0 bases and J dropped 6; count of bases not matched to a gene: 6. CDR3 length: 15 amino acids. CDR3 loop: CASSLALAGGNEQFF. Written as DNA, the CDR3 is TGCGCCAGCAGCTTGGCCCTGGCAGGGGGCAATGAGCAGTTCTTC.

Here the CDR3 reads CASSLWGVNEQYF. The DNA for the CDR3 is TGTGCCAGCAGCTTGTGGGGAGTTAACGAGCAGTACTTC. The chain carries TRBV5-6 and TRBJ2-7; TRBD2 might be the D (5 bases). The CDR3 runs to 13 residues. Trimming removed 1 base from V and 5 bases from J, with 10 bases in between. Germline assignment: CDR1 SGHDT and CDR2 YYEEEE. Supplemented by reference TRBV5-6 and TRBJ2-7, the full variable domain reads DAGVTQSPTHLIKTRGQQVTLRCSPKSGHDTVSWYQQALGQGPQFIFQYYEEEERQRGNFPDRFSGHQFPNYSSELNVNALLLGDSALYLCASSLWGVNEQYFGPGTRLTVT.

A few counts support this clone. The V and J genes are TRBV9 and TRBJ2-1, with 13 bases that match TRBD2. Germline lookup yields CDR1 SGDLS and CDR2 YYNGEE. After removal of 3 bases from V and 8 bases from J, the junction contained 14 bases not matched to a gene. This CDR3 contains 18 residues. The chain's CDR3 is CASSGIGTSGASWYEQFF. The CDR3 DNA is TGTGCCAGCAGCGGAATTGGGACTAGCGGGGCGTCTTGGTATGAGCAGTTCTTC.

V usage is TRBV18 and J usage is TRBJ1-5, with unresolved D. The CDR3 runs 14 residues. V was clipped by 2 bases and J by 4 bases, with 9 bases between them. Germline-derived CDR1 and CDR2 are KGHSH and LQKENI. For the CDR3, the DNA is TGTGCCAGCTCACCATCCAACTTAAATCAGCCCCAGCATTTT. Translation: CASSPSNLNQPQHF.

This clone was recorded a few times. The V gene is TRBV23-1, the J gene TRBJ1-4; the D is unclear. TRBV23-1 is known as an ORF, though its function is uncertain. CDR3 length: 17 amino acids. Trimming left V 0 bases short and J 4 bases short, with 15 bases between. The CDR3 region is CASSQSEARFSNEKLFF. CDR3 nucleotide sequence: TGCGCCAGCAGTCAATCGGAGGCCCGGTTTAGTAATGAAAAACTGTTTTTT.

This clone was seen a handful of times. The chain carries TRBV4-1 and TRBJ2-2, with 8 bases that match TRBD1. J was trimmed by 2 bases and V by 5 bases; bases with no gene match: 1. There are 14 residues in the CDR3. Germline V lookup: CDR1 MGHRA, CDR2 YSYEKL. DNA of the CDR3: TGCGCCAGCAGCGGACAGGGAAACACCGGGGAGCTGTTTTTT. It codes for CASSGQGNTGELFF.

There are a few counts of this clone. The chain employs TRBV10-3 and TRBJ2-5; 9 bases line up with TRBD1. V shed 6 bases and J 2 bases; nucleotides not matched to a gene: 4. Per germline, CDR1 ENHRY and CDR2 SYGVKD. CDR3 length: 14 amino acids. CDR3 amino acids: CAISSGQGQETQYF. The CDR3 DNA reads as TGTGCCATCAGCTCGGGACAGGGTCAAGAGACCCAGTACTTC.

The chain uses TRBV7-6 and TRBJ1-2; D unresolved. Germline V gene lookup returns CDR1 SGHVS and CDR2 FNYEAQ. The ends were cut back, 5 bases at V and 4 bases at J, with 14 bases in the middle. This CDR3 has 14 amino acids. Here the CDR3 reads CASSQDLSGYGYTF. The DNA of the CDR3 is TGTGCCAGCAGCCAGGACTTGTCAGGCTATGGCTACACCTTC.

Here the CDR3 reads CASRQPSGGAVGNEQFF. The CDR3 nucleotides read TGCGCCAGCAGGCAACCTAGCGGGGGGGCCGTTGGCAATGAGCAGTTCTTC. V gene TRBV5-1 combines with J gene TRBJ2-1; 12 positions match TRBD2. This CDR3 has 17 amino acids. In germline, CDR1 is SGHRS, CDR2 YFSETQ. Losses at the gene ends were 5 bases for V and 6 bases for J; bases not matched to a gene: 12.

This clone was detected only a few times. The CDR3 protein is CASSSAPSGEQETQYF. Written as DNA, the CDR3 is TGTGCCAGCAGCTCCGCTCCGAGCGGGGAGCAAGAGACCCAGTACTTC. The J gene is TRBJ2-5, the V gene TRBV11-2; 7 bases are shared with TRBD2. Trimming cost V 4 bases and J 2 bases; bases outside gene matches: 10. The CDR3 contains 16 residues. From germline, CDR1 is SGHAT and CDR2 FQNNGV.

Only a few counts were recorded for this clone. V is TRBV19 and J is TRBJ1-5, with D possibly TRBD1 on 6 matching bases. The CDR3 covers 15 residues. The V gene lost 2 bases and the J gene lost 7 bases, with 15 bases spanning the gap. The germline gives CDR1 LNHDA, CDR2 SQIVND (reference sequence). CDR3 sequence reads: CASSIRQDQRQPQHF. In nucleotides, the CDR3 is TGTGCCAGTAGTATACGACAGGACCAGAGGCAGCCCCAGCATTTT.

The chain has TRBV15 and TRBJ1-4; 8 nucleotides agree with TRBD1. The CDR3 sequence is 17 residues long. In germline, CDR1 is LNHNV, CDR2 YYDKDF (reference sequence). V was clipped by 5 bases and J by 2 bases; unmatched bases: 10. CDR3: CATSDRQGSKTNEKLFF. The CDR3 coding sequence is TGTGCCACCAGCGACAGACAGGGGAGTAAGACTAATGAAAAACTGTTTTTT.

With regard to this clone: Other DNA sequences in this specimen translate into the identical CDR3. The gene calls are TRBV7-9 and TRBJ1-5; D not resolved. The CDR3 sequence is 15 residues long. Germline V gene data show CDR1 as SEHNR and CDR2 as FQNEAQ (reference sequence). V was shortened by 1 base and J by 3 bases, with 10 bases between the two germline ends. The CDR3 loop reads CASSLGPGFNQPQHF. CDR3 sequence (DNA): TGTGCCAGCAGCTTAGGACCCGGGTTCAATCAGCCCCAGCATTTT.

There are a few counts of this clone. This sequence joins TRBV29-1 and TRBJ2-3; D is perhaps TRBD2 (6 bases). Trimming removed 2 bases from V and 3 bases from J, with 15 bases in between. CDR1 and CDR2 (germline): SQVTM, ANQGSEA. The CDR3 extends over 15 amino acids. CDR3 protein: CSVERVQGGTDTQYF. The CDR3 nucleotides are TGCAGCGTTGAAAGGGTTCAGGGAGGAACAGATACGCAGTATTTT.

This clone showed up just a few times. V usage is TRBV7-2 and J usage is TRBJ1-2; D is possibly TRBD1 (6 bases). This CDR3 has 13 residues. V lost 5 bases, J lost 8 bases, and 15 bases lay in between. CDR1 is SGHTA, CDR2 FQGNSA, per germline. DNA for the CDR3: TGTGCCAGCAGCCGAGTCACAGGGTACGGCTACACCTTC. This codes for CASSRVTGYGYTF.

This clone has more than one count but fewer than ten. This chain joins TRBV5-4 and TRBJ1-2, with D possibly being TRBD1 (6 bases). There are 15 residues in the CDR3. Per the germline V gene, CDR1 is SGHNT and CDR2 is YYREEE (reference sequence). V shed 1 base and J shed 5 bases, with 15 bases lying between them. The CDR3 sequence is CASSLWDTKEYGYTF. CDR3 DNA sequence: TGTGCCAGCAGCTTGTGGGACACTAAGGAATATGGCTACACCTTC. Looking up the rest from reference TRBV5-4 and TRBJ1-2 gives the full variable domain: ETGVTQSPTHLIKTRGQQVTLRCSSQSGHNTVSWYQQALGQGPQFIFQYYREEENGRGNFPPRFSGLQFPNYSSELNVNALELDDSALYLCASSLWDTKEYGYTFGSGTRLTVV.

This chain joins TRBV4-1 and TRBJ2-5, with 8 bases matching TRBD1. V lost 4 bases, J lost 5 bases, and 6 bases stayed unmatched. The CDR3 sequence is 14 residues long. Per germline, CDR1 MGHRA and CDR2 YSYEKL. The CDR3 DNA follows: TGCGCCAGCAGCCTACAGGGGGTCGCGGAGACCCAGTACTTC. Translation: CASSLQGVAETQYF.

The chain combines TRBV4-1 with TRBJ1-1; 9 bases align to TRBD1. The CDR3 loop spans 18 amino acids. V lost 0 bases to trimming and J lost 5 bases; unmatched junction nucleotides: 13. Germline-derived CDR1 and CDR2 are MGHRA and YSYEKL. The CDR3 nucleotides read TGCGCCAGCAGCCAAGATAGGGTGGCGGGACAGGGCGTTACTGAAGCTTTCTTT. Translating it yields CASSQDRVAGQGVTEAFF.

This clone has more than one count but fewer than ten. DNA of the CDR3: TGTGCCAGCAGTCGGGCCGCAGGGTCCAGTTTCGGCGAGCAGTACTTC. Translated: CASSRAAGSSFGEQYF. The genes are TRBV6-6 and TRBJ2-7; weak D call: TRBD1 (5 bases). The germline gives CDR1 MNHNY, CDR2 SVGAGI (reference sequence). CDR3 size: 16 residues. Between the trimmed V and J ends, which lost 5 bases and 6 bases, there was a span of 23 bases.